Listed below are T cell receptor beta chains from one sample, sequenced in a study of monozygotic twins with inflammatory bowel disease. TCRdb derives one entry per CDR3 protein from the 5' RACE reads, leaving out DNA. This repertoire includes a few hundred thousand distinct CDR3 sequences. Sequencing was performed on blood. The receptors derive from a human donor with ulcerative colitis or Crohn's disease, or a healthy co-twin of an affected twin (not recorded which). CDR3s include the opening cysteine and the closing phenylalanine or tryptophan. Fields, in order: V gene, J gene, CDR3 protein.

v_call: TRBV28; j_call: TRBJ1-5; cdr3_aa: CASDKAGRNQPQHF
v_call: TRBV2; j_call: TRBJ2-1; cdr3_aa: CASSPGTGHFYNEQFF
v_call: TRBV29-1; j_call: TRBJ1-2; cdr3_aa: CSALGQGIGYGYTF
v_call: TRBV5-1; j_call: TRBJ2-5; cdr3_aa: CASSWETRGGETQYF
v_call: TRBV5-5; j_call: TRBJ2-1; cdr3_aa: CASSSELAGRPYNEQFF
v_call: TRBV5-4; j_call: TRBJ1-4; cdr3_aa: CASSRDRGGTEKLFF
v_call: TRBV7-2; j_call: TRBJ2-7; cdr3_aa: CASSLAGTSGYEQYF
v_call: TRBV5-1; j_call: TRBJ2-6; cdr3_aa: CASRSPGTGANVLTF
v_call: TRBV18; j_call: TRBJ2-7; cdr3_aa: CASSPQLGVHEQYF
v_call: TRBV5-6; j_call: TRBJ1-1; cdr3_aa: CASSLGIGGQLNTEAFF
v_call: TRBV18; j_call: TRBJ2-1; cdr3_aa: CASSPPPANEQFF
v_call: TRBV20-1; j_call: TRBJ2-2; cdr3_aa: CSATGSWKNTGELFF
v_call: TRBV4-3; j_call: TRBJ1-2; cdr3_aa: CASSQDIGTSGYGYTF
v_call: TRBV20-1; j_call: TRBJ2-1; cdr3_aa: CSALPGRAYNEQFF
v_call: TRBV19; j_call: TRBJ2-3; cdr3_aa: CASGAQRGGTDTQYF
v_call: TRBV3-1; j_call: TRBJ2-3; cdr3_aa: CASSLGPPVVTDTQYF
v_call: TRBV5-1; j_call: TRBJ1-6; cdr3_aa: CASSLTREAKNSPLHF
v_call: TRBV5-1; j_call: TRBJ1-1; cdr3_aa: CASCPGTALRYTEAFF
v_call: TRBV29-1; j_call: TRBJ1-1; cdr3_aa: CSVIRRGGGLGTEAFF
v_call: TRBV9; j_call: TRBJ2-2; cdr3_aa: CASSVVEGGKPFTGELFF
v_call: TRBV24-1; j_call: TRBJ2-7; cdr3_aa: CATSDSRGPQPGEQYF
v_call: TRBV5-1; j_call: TRBJ2-7; cdr3_aa: CASSLVDRGLDEQYF
v_call: TRBV9; j_call: TRBJ2-2; cdr3_aa: CASSVPSDTNTGELFF
v_call: TRBV7-2; j_call: TRBJ2-7; cdr3_aa: CASSLARGEGPRSYEQYF
v_call: TRBV20-1; j_call: TRBJ2-5; cdr3_aa: CSAKQGKTQYF
v_call: TRBV14; j_call: TRBJ1-5; cdr3_aa: CASSQGGAAPQHF
v_call: TRBV19; j_call: TRBJ2-1; cdr3_aa: CASTPSGVSSYNEQFF
v_call: TRBV11-2; j_call: TRBJ2-3; cdr3_aa: CASSPPRGLAGLTDTQYF
v_call: TRBV5-1; j_call: TRBJ2-1; cdr3_aa: CASSLVAGMQFF
v_call: TRBV7-2; j_call: TRBJ1-6; cdr3_aa: CASSVAPQGASSPLHF
v_call: TRBV24-1; j_call: TRBJ2-3; cdr3_aa: CATSETSGGSDTQYF
v_call: TRBV11-1; j_call: TRBJ2-3; cdr3_aa: CASSPREHSGTDTQYF
v_call: TRBV6-1; j_call: TRBJ2-5; cdr3_aa: CASRPLYPGGETQYF
v_call: TRBV20-1; j_call: TRBJ2-3; cdr3_aa: CSAIRRTSPTDTQYF
v_call: TRBV5-1; j_call: TRBJ1-1; cdr3_aa: CASSSGGAEAFF
v_call: TRBV20-1; j_call: TRBJ2-1; cdr3_aa: CSAYSGLAADNEQFF
v_call: TRBV20-1; j_call: TRBJ1-5; cdr3_aa: CSASGLGSERDQPQHF
v_call: TRBV15; j_call: TRBJ2-7; cdr3_aa: CATSALRRPAGEQYF
v_call: TRBV7-2; j_call: TRBJ1-1; cdr3_aa: CASSLRDSSNTEAFF